The TCR beta chain under discussion was sequenced for a study of T cells after yellow fever vaccination. Overall study: Researchers used SMART-Seq v4 Ultra Low Input to prepare fractions that had low cell numbers.

Overall study findings and caveats: Although most clonotypes did not, a small share appeared in both CD4 and CD8 compartments.

This clonotype has just a few counts. Its specificity is unknown. The CDR3 length is 14 residues. Trimming left V 0 bases short and J 2 bases short, with 7 bases between. Germline lookup yields CDR1 SGDLS and CDR2 YYNGEE. The TCR cDNA carried a universal primer site and UMIs from 5'RACE template switching. Each CDR3 protein gets one entry after TCRdb re-called the 5' RACE reads with MiXCR. The sample consists of about 320,000 distinct CDR3 sequences, over 3.5% of them appearing once. This sequence was found in a man aged 18 to 29 who received the YFV17D yellow fever vaccine. This chain uses TRBV9 with TRBJ2-3; D is undetermined. The source material was PBMCs, sampled 15 days after the yellow fever booster vaccination. CDR3 in DNA: TGTGCCAGCAGCGTAGGCCTGCCCACAGATACGCAGTATTTT. Protein product: CASSVGLPTDTQYF.